This T cell receptor (beta chain) was sequenced for a study of cytomegalovirus exposure and HLA in healthy donors. Study-level information: Early on, a data release was issued that held 80 million to 90 million unique TCRs from HLA-typed donors. Whole-study results and caveats: At a 0.05 false discovery rate, a later analysis found 18,000 or so TCR beta sequences to be associated with HLA alleles.

Researchers ran the PCR with 60 Vbeta and 13 Jbeta primers. Clones were read by immunoSEQ multiplex PCR, and TCRdb kept only the in-frame ones, dropping some. The repertoire holds around 100,000 clones, with 76% as singletons. Of note for this clone: Its antigen remains unknown.

This CDR3 is 13 amino acids long. Looked up from germline, CDR1 is GTSNPN and CDR2 is SVGIG (reference sequence). V was trimmed by 4 bases and J by 7 bases, leaving 14 bases between them. The clonotype was recovered from a woman between 50 and 59 years old in good health and CMV-seropositive. This chain connects TRBV30 to TRBJ2-1; tentatively, D is TRBD2 (6 bases). The sequencing input was PBMCs. The CDR3 protein is CAWMVGGLNEQFF. In nucleotides, the CDR3 is TGTGCCTGGATGGTTGGAGGGTTAAATGAGCAGTTCTTC.